A selection of T cell receptor beta chains follows, all from one sample in a study of T-cell memory formation after mild COVID-19. TCRdb re-called the 5' RACE reads through MiXCR, storing one row per CDR3 protein. The sample has roughly 50,000 distinct CDR3 sequences; 12% are singletons. Sequencing was performed on PBMCs or a T cell subset sorted from them (not recorded which). These receptors were obtained from a man between 18 and 35 years old who had mild COVID-19 (a few samples of this study predate the infection). Cell type and time point are not known. CDR3s include the opening cysteine and the closing phenylalanine or tryptophan. D genes are given only for firm matches. Expanded clones are given a class, and other clones once, few, many or no size at all.

j_gene | d_gene | v_gene | abundance | CDR3nt | CDR3aa
TRBJ2-7 | . | TRBV6-2/TRBV6-3 | . | TGTGCCAGCGAGCAACAGGGCCGTGGCTACGAGCAGTACTTC | CASEQQGRGYEQYF
TRBJ2-3 | . | TRBV15 | many | TGTGCCACCAGCAGAGTTAGCGGTAACACAGATACGCAGTATTTT | CATSRVSGNTDTQYF
TRBJ1-4 | . | TRBV5-1 | many | TGCGCCAGCAGTATATCTGGGGTGGATGAAAAACTGTTTTTT | CASSISGVDEKLFF
TRBJ1-5 | . | TRBV29-1 | once | TGCAGCGTTGGTCAGGTACAGCAGCCCCAGCATTTT | CSVGQVQQPQHF
TRBJ2-3 | TRBD1 | TRBV5-1 | few | TGCGCCAGCAGCCCCGGAACAGGGGTGGAGACAGATACGCAGTATTTT | CASSPGTGVETDTQYF
TRBJ1-1 | TRBD1 | TRBV15 | . | TGTGCCACCAGCGTGGGACAGAGTACTGAAGCTTTCTTT | CATSVGQSTEAFF
TRBJ2-3 | TRBD2 | TRBV20-1 | . | TGCAGTGCTGCAGCGGGGGTATATACGCAGTATTTT | CSAAAGVYTQYF
TRBJ1-5 | . | TRBV20-1 | . | TGCAGTGCCGGCGGACGGCTGAATCAGCCCCAGCATTTT | CSAGGRLNQPQHF
TRBJ2-2 | . | TRBV7-9 | . | TGTGCCAGCAGGACCAGGGTGGACGGGGAGCTGTTTTTT | CASRTRVDGELFF
TRBJ2-3 | TRBD2 | TRBV4-3 | . | TGCGCCAGCAGCCGGACTAGCGGGGTCACAGATACGCAGTATTTT | CASSRTSGVTDTQYF
TRBJ2-3 | . | TRBV12-3/TRBV12-4 | . | TGTGCCAGCAGTCCCCAAGCTGGAGATACGCAGTATTTT | CASSPQAGDTQYF
TRBJ1-1 | TRBD1 | TRBV3-1 | . | TGTGCCAGCAGCCAAGATCGGACAGGGGGAACTGAAGCTTTCTTT | CASSQDRTGGTEAFF
TRBJ2-1 | . | TRBV11-2 | many | TGTGCCAGCAGCTTAGGGGGGGGGCCCTACAATGAGCAGTTCTTC | CASSLGGGPYNEQFF
TRBJ1-5 | . | TRBV4-1 | . | TGCGCCAGCAGCCAAGACAGGTCAAGCAATCAGCCCCAGCATTTT | CASSQDRSSNQPQHF
TRBJ2-5 | . | TRBV7-3 | many | TGTGCCAGCAGCTCCTATCTAGGAAAGACCCAGTACTTC | CASSSYLGKTQYF
TRBJ2-7 | TRBD2 | TRBV5-1 | . | TGCGCCAGCAGCACCAGGACTAGCGGGGAGACCTACGAGCAGTACTTC | CASSTRTSGETYEQYF
TRBJ1-2 | . | TRBV7-2 | . | TGTGCCAGCAGCTCCCCGGAGGCCAGTACTGGCTACACCTTC | CASSSPEASTGYTF
TRBJ1-1 | . | TRBV7-9 | few | TGTGCCAGCAGCTTAGGAGCAGGCGCTGAAGCTTTCTTT | CASSLGAGAEAFF
TRBJ2-7 | TRBD2 | TRBV10-3 | few | TGTGCCACCCGGGAGGCGGGCTTGGGGTACGAGCAGTACTTC | CATREAGLGYEQYF
TRBJ2-1 | . | TRBV12-3/TRBV12-4 | many | TGTGCCAGCAGTTTAATTGATGAGCAGTTCTTC | CASSLIDEQFF
TRBJ2-5 | TRBD1 | TRBV5-1 | many | TGCGCCAGCAGCTTACAGGGGGTAATCCAAGAGACCCAGTACTTC | CASSLQGVIQETQYF
TRBJ2-5 | TRBD2 | TRBV9 | . | TGTGCCAGCAGCCCAGCGGGGGGGTTCCAAGAGACCCAGTACTTC | CASSPAGGFQETQYF
TRBJ2-3 | . | TRBV7-2 | once | TGTGCCAGCAGCTTCAGGGGACGAGATACGCAGTATTTT | CASSFRGRDTQYF
TRBJ1-2 | . | TRBV7-2 | few | TGTGCCAGCAGCTTGTTGACCAGCGTAGATGGCTACACCTTC | CASSLLTSVDGYTF
TRBJ2-2 | . | TRBV6-6 | few | TGTGCCAGCAGTTACTCTATACAGGGTTCGACCGGGGAGCTGTTTTTT | CASSYSIQGSTGELFF
TRBJ2-1 | . | TRBV20-1 | many | TGCAGTGCTAGTAGGGACTCCAATGAGCAGTTCTTC | CSASRDSNEQFF
TRBJ2-1 | TRBD1 | TRBV6-5 | few | TGTGCCAGCAGTTGGGACAGGGATGAGCAGTTCTTC | CASSWDRDEQFF
TRBJ2-2 | . | TRBV7-2 | many | TGTGCCAGCAGCTTAGATGGGGGGGCTAATACCGGGGAGCTGTTTTTT | CASSLDGGANTGELFF
TRBJ2-2 | TRBD2 | TRBV7-2 | . | TGTGCCAGCAGCTTAGACGGGAGGACCGGGGAGCTGTTTTTT | CASSLDGRTGELFF
TRBJ2-3 | TRBD2 | TRBV28 | . | TGTGCCAGCAGTTTGCGGGGGGGAGGCACAGATACGCAGTATTTT | CASSLRGGGTDTQYF
TRBJ1-2 | TRBD1 | TRBV10-3 | few | TGTGCCACCGGACAGGACTATGGCTACACCTTC | CATGQDYGYTF
TRBJ2-5 | . | TRBV7-2 | few | TGTGCCAGCAGCTTAAGCGGTGTAACCCAGTACTTC | CASSLSGVTQYF
TRBJ1-5 | . | TRBV6-6 | . | TGTGCCAGCAGTTTCGTCAATCGGCCCCAGCATTTT | CASSFVNRPQHF
TRBJ2-3 | . | TRBV20-1 | many | TGCAGTGCTCAGTACAGGGGAACCGGGGGTACGCAGTATTTT | CSAQYRGTGGTQYF
TRBJ1-6 | . | TRBV25-1 | . | TGTGCCAGCAGTGCCGGGACCTCCATCACCCTCCACTTT | CASSAGTSITLHF
TRBJ1-5 | TRBD1 | TRBV7-2 | . | TGTGCCAGCAGCCCCAGGGGGGATCAGCCCCAGCATTTT | CASSPRGDQPQHF
TRBJ1-3 | . | TRBV4-1 | . | TGCGCCAGCAGCGGGCGGACAGCTTCAACTGGAAACACCATATATTTT | CASSGRTASTGNTIYF
TRBJ1-2 | TRBD1 | TRBV6-5 | . | TGTGCCAGCGGATTTTGGCAACAGGGGGCCCACTATGGCTACACCTTC | CASGFWQQGAHYGYTF
TRBJ2-5 | . | TRBV3-1 | few | TGTGCCAGCAGCCTAACTGAAGAGACCCAGTACTTC | CASSLTEETQYF
TRBJ2-7 | TRBD2 | TRBV4-1 | many | TGCGCCAGCAGCGAAAGACTAGCGGGGACCTACGAGCAGTACTTC | CASSERLAGTYEQYF
TRBJ2-2 | . | TRBV4-2 | few | TGTGCCAGCAGGCAGTTACGGGGCACCGGGGAGCTGTTTTTT | CASRQLRGTGELFF
TRBJ2-2 | TRBD1 | TRBV9 | few | TGTGCCAGCAGCACCCGGGACAGGCCCAACACCGGGGAGCTGTTTTTT | CASSTRDRPNTGELFF
TRBJ1-1 | . | TRBV6-6 | many | TGTGCCAGCAGAGCTGACAGGATGAGCATGAACACTGAAGCTTTCTTT | CASRADRMSMNTEAFF
TRBJ1-4 | . | TRBV28 | few | TGTGCCAGCAGTCCCCGGGGGCCTGGCTCTAATGAAAAACTGTTTTTT | CASSPRGPGSNEKLFF
TRBJ2-2 | . | TRBV7-3 | few | TGTGCCAGCAGCTTAAGTAATAGGAACACCGGGGAGCTGTTTTTT | CASSLSNRNTGELFF
TRBJ1-6 | TRBD1 | TRBV7-9 | few | TGTGCCAGCAGCCCAGGACAGGCAAGGAATAATTCACCCCTCCACTTT | CASSPGQARNNSPLHF
TRBJ1-5 | . | TRBV7-2 | few | TGTGCCAGCAGCTCGGTCGGAGGAGGGAGCAATCAGCCCCAGCATTTT | CASSSVGGGSNQPQHF
TRBJ1-5 | TRBD1 | TRBV5-1 | . | TGCGCCAGCAGCTTATTACAGGGGGGGAGGCCCCAGCATTTT | CASSLLQGGRPQHF
TRBJ2-7 | . | TRBV15 | once | TGTGCCACCAGCGTTAAGCAGTACTTC | CATSVKQYF
TRBJ2-3 | . | TRBV5-1 | . | TGCGCCAGCAGCTTGGGAGGTACAGGTGGGGGATCCGGAGATACGCAGTATTTT | CASSLGGTGGGSGDTQYF
TRBJ2-5 | . | TRBV11-2 | few | TGTGCCAGCAGCCCCCGGGGGGCCAGGGGAAAAGAGACCCAGTACTTC | CASSPRGARGKETQYF
TRBJ2-5 | . | TRBV24-1 | . | TGTGCCACCAGTGAACCCAGTCGGCGAGAGACCCAGTACTTC | CATSEPSRRETQYF
TRBJ2-1 | . | TRBV29-1 | . | TGCAGCGTTGTGCGAACCATCCAGAGCTCCTACAATGAGCAGTTCTTC | CSVVRTIQSSYNEQFF
TRBJ1-4 | . | TRBV20-1 | few | TGCAGTGCTAGGGAGCCGCGGGGGGAAAAACTGTTTTTT | CSAREPRGEKLFF
TRBJ1-1 | . | TRBV7-2 | . | TGTGCCAGCCGGGAAACAGGGCGCCTGAACACTGAAGCTTTCTTT | CASRETGRLNTEAFF
TRBJ2-5 | . | TRBV30 | . | TGTGCCTGGAGTGTAGTCCAAGAGACCCAGTACTTC | CAWSVVQETQYF
TRBJ1-2 | . | TRBV7-6 | . | TGTGCCAGCAGCTTTGAGACAGGCCATGGCTACACCTTC | CASSFETGHGYTF